The 18 T cell receptor beta chains given below trace back to one sample, sequenced in a study of cytomegalovirus exposure and HLA in healthy donors. The PCR contained 60 Vbeta and 13 Jbeta primers. The method was immunoSEQ multiplex PCR; TCRdb's version includes in-frame clones alone and lacks a portion of them. The sample holds around 200,000 clones, approximately 86% seen once. The sample consisted of PBMCs. Receptor source: a young woman in good health and CMV-seronegative.

This clone has a single count. This rearrangement joins TRBV11-2 to TRBJ2-1, with D tentatively TRBD2 (6 bases). The CDR3 length is 13 residues. With 5 bases removed from V and 9 bases from J, the gap between germline ends came to 14 bases. The germline V gene has CDR1 SGHAT and CDR2 FQNNGV. The CDR3, as DNA: TGTGCCAGCAGCCCAGACTTGGGAGGTGAGCAGTTCTTC. This gives the protein CASSPDLGGEQFF.

In its sample, this clone was seen a few times. V gene TRBV7-3 combines with J gene TRBJ1-1; TRBD1 is a possible D gene (6 bases). The CDR3 is 15 residues long. With 5 bases removed from V and 3 bases from J, the gap between germline ends came to 16 bases. CDR1 and CDR2 from the germline V gene are SGHTA and FQGTGA. In DNA form, the CDR3 reads TGTGCCAGCAGCCCCATGGGGGGGCGGGACACTGAAGCTTTCTTT. This translates into CASSPMGGRDTEAFF.

This rearrangement joins TRBV6-6 to TRBJ2-2; 9 nucleotides align to TRBD1. This CDR3 comprises 15 residues. Trimming removed 5 bases from V and 7 bases from J; junction bases left unmatched: 8. The V gene's germline CDR1 is MNHNY and CDR2 SVGAGI (reference sequence). The CDR3 protein is CASSRPGQGSGELFF. The CDR3 bases are TGTGCCAGCAGTAGGCCGGGACAGGGCAGCGGGGAGCTGTTTTTT.

The rearrangement joins TRBV19 to TRBJ2-1; TRBD2 matches at 10 bases. Germline values: CDR1 LNHDA, CDR2 SQIVND (reference sequence). The CDR3 covers 15 residues. The ends lost 6 bases at V and 6 bases at J; junction bases unmatched: 8. The CDR3 sequence: CASSPLAGAGNEQFF. Written as DNA, the CDR3 is TGTGCCAGTAGCCCCCTAGCGGGAGCCGGCAATGAGCAGTTCTTC.

The gene calls are TRBV6-5 and TRBJ2-7; D may be TRBD1 (6 bases). Trimming pared 6 bases from V and 4 bases from J, leaving 19 bases between. CDR1 and CDR2 from the germline V gene are MNHEY and SVGAGI. The CDR3 runs to 15 residues. The CDR3 nucleotides read TGTGCCAGCAGCCCCGCGCACAGGGTGGGGTACGAGCAGTACTTC. It specifies CASSPAHRVGYEQYF.

The rearrangement links TRBV28 to TRBJ1-5; 8 positions match TRBD1. The ends lost 4 bases at V and 6 bases at J; junction bases unmatched: 5. CDR3 size: 14 residues. Germline values: CDR1 MDHEN, CDR2 SYDVKM. The CDR3 protein is CASSSDRDSQPQHF. CDR3 nucleotides: TGTGCCAGCAGTTCGGACAGGGATAGTCAGCCCCAGCATTTT. The full variable domain, completed using reference TRBV28 and TRBJ1-5, is DVKVTQSSRYLVKRTGEKVFLECVQDMDHENMFWYRQDPGLGLRLIYFSYDVKMKEKGDIPEGYSVSREKKERFSLILESASTNQTSMYLCASSSDRDSQPQHFGDGTRLSIL.

This sequence joins TRBV19 and TRBJ1-5; 11 bases are a match to TRBD1. The CDR3 totals 15 residues. V gave up 6 bases and J gave up 0 bases; unmatched junction bases: 1. Germline CDR1 LNHDA, CDR2 SQIVND (reference sequence). The CDR3, as DNA: TGTGCCAGTAGAGGGACAGGGGGTAGCAATCAGCCCCAGCATTTT. Translated, it gives CASRGTGGSNQPQHF.

This chain uses TRBV19 with TRBJ1-3; no definite D call. CDR3 length: 12 amino acids. V was pared by 6 bases and J by 1 base, with 4 bases between. Germline loops: CDR1 LNHDA, CDR2 SQIVND (reference sequence). The CDR3, as DNA: TGTGCCAGTAGCGGGTCTGGAAACACCATATATTTT. Translating gives CASSGSGNTIYF.

This chain's CDR3 is CASSEGQVINTF. DNA of the CDR3: TGTGCCAGTAGTGAGGGACAGGTCATCAACACCTTC. The chain combines TRBV19 with TRBJ1-2; TRBD1 matches 8 bases. Germline trimming cut 5 bases from V and 12 bases from J; bases unmatched to any gene: 8. The CDR3 length is 12 residues. Germline V CDR1 and CDR2: LNHDA, SQIVND (reference sequence).

The chain uses TRBV6-1 and TRBJ2-5; no definite D call. Germline-derived CDR1 and CDR2 are MNHNS and SASEGT. The length of the CDR3 is 15 residues. V was clipped by 4 bases and J by 4 bases, with 16 bases between them. The DNA of the CDR3 is TGTGCCAGCAGTGTATCATCTGGGCTGGGAGAGACCCAGTACTTC. Amino acids: CASSVSSGLGETQYF.

This chain connects TRBV28 to TRBJ1-1; maybe TRBD1 (5 bases). Germline values: CDR1 MDHEN, CDR2 SYDVKM. The CDR3 consists of 13 residues. Deletions cut 5 bases from V and 5 bases from J, with 12 bases between. The DNA for the CDR3 is TGTGCCAGCAGTGTAGGGGCTATAACTGAAGCTTTCTTT. Translation gives CASSVGAITEAFF.

This chain uses TRBV30 with TRBJ2-7, with 9 bases lining up with TRBD1. The CDR3 is made up of 14 amino acids. Germline trimming cut 2 bases from V and 4 bases from J; bases unmatched to any gene: 6. The V gene's germline CDR1 is GTSNPN and CDR2 SVGIG (reference sequence). The CDR3 is CAWSRDRAMYEQYF. In DNA, the CDR3 is TGTGCCTGGAGTCGGGACAGGGCTATGTACGAGCAGTACTTC.

V is TRBV6-1 and J is TRBJ2-3; TRBD2 agrees at 9 bases. V gave up 6 bases and J gave up 4 bases; unmatched junction bases: 5. The V gene's germline CDR1 is MNHNS and CDR2 SASEGT. CDR3 length equals 14 residues. CDR3 in amino acids: CASSLAGLADTQYF. CDR3 bases: TGTGCCAGCAGCCTAGCGGGACTGGCAGATACGCAGTATTTT.

The rearrangement uses TRBV7-9 and TRBJ2-1; D call uncertain. Germline V gene data show CDR1 as SEHNR and CDR2 as FQNEAQ (reference sequence). With 1 base removed from V and 6 bases from J, the gap between germline ends came to 10 bases. The CDR3 has 14 residues. DNA for the CDR3: TGTGCCAGCAGCTTAGTAGCAGCTCGCAATGAGCAGTTCTTC. Translating it yields CASSLVAARNEQFF. Based on the CDR3 plus reference TRBV7-9 and TRBJ2-1, the full variable domain is DTGVSQNPRHKITKRGQNVTFRCDPISEHNRLYWYRQTLGQGPEFLTYFQNEAQLEKSRLLSDRFSAERPKGSFSTLEIQRTEQGDSAMYLCASSLVAARNEQFFGPGTRLTVL.

V usage is TRBV10-1 and J usage is TRBJ2-3; 9 bases match TRBD2. The CDR3 is made up of 16 amino acids. The germline V gene encodes CDR1 WNHNN and CDR2 SYGVQD (reference sequence). After removal of 6 bases from V and 1 base from J, the junction contained 8 bases not matched to a gene. CDR3 residues: CASSPSRGRGTDTQYF. CDR3 nucleotide sequence: TGCGCCAGCAGCCCCAGTCGCGGGAGGGGCACAGATACGCAGTATTTT.

The chain is built from TRBV29-1 and TRBJ1-2; weak D call: TRBD1 (5 bases). Trimming took off 0 bases at V and 7 bases at J, with 18 bases between the two ends. Germline CDR1 reads SQVTM; CDR2 reads ANQGSEA. CDR3 size: 15 residues. For the CDR3, the DNA is TGCAGCGTTGAAGATCAGCTGGGGGGAAGGGGTGGCTACACCTTC. It encodes CSVEDQLGGRGGYTF. The full variable domain, rest sourced from reference TRBV29-1 and TRBJ1-2, is SAVISQKPSRDICQRGTSLTIQCQVDSQVTMMFWYRQQPGQSLTLIATANQGSEATYESGFVIDKFPISRPNLTFSTLTVSNMSPEDSSIYLCSVEDQLGGRGGYTFGSGTRLTVV.

This rearrangement joins TRBV25-1 to TRBJ1-2, with D possibly being TRBD1 (5 bases). The CDR3 covers 13 residues. In germline, CDR1 is MGHDK, CDR2 SYGVNS. V lost 4 bases and J lost 4, with 10 bases in between. Here the CDR3 reads CASSVEGPYGYTF. CDR3 sequence (DNA): TGTGCCAGCAGTGTGGAGGGGCCCTATGGCTACACCTTC.

The J gene is TRBJ1-5, the V gene TRBV6-1, with D unresolved. The CDR3 consists of 14 residues. V was pared by 4 bases and J by 4 bases, with 11 bases between. Germline V CDR1 and CDR2: MNHNS, SASEGT. CDR3 in DNA: TGTGCCAGCAGTGTTGGTTGGGAGAATCAGCCCCAGCATTTT. Amino acid sequence: CASSVGWENQPQHF.